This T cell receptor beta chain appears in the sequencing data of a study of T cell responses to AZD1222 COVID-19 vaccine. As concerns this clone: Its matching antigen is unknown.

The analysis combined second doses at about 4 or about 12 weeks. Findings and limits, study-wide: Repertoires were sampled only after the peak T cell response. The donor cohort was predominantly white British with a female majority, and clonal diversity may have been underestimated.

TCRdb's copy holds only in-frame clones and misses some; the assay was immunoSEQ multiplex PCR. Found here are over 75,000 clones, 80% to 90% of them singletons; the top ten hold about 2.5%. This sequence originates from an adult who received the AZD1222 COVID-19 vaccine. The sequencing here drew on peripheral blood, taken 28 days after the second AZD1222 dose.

CDR3 sequence: CASSQGPLAGRAGELFF. Here the CDR3 DNA reads TGCGCCAGCAGCCAAGGGCCACTAGCGGGGCGCGCCGGGGAGCTGTTTTTT. The V gene is TRBV4-3, the J gene TRBJ2-2; TRBD2 matches at 10 bases. CDR1 is LGHNA and CDR2 is YSLEER in the germline V gene. This CDR3 region has 17 residues. The ends lost 1 base at V and 6 bases at J; junction bases unmatched: 8.